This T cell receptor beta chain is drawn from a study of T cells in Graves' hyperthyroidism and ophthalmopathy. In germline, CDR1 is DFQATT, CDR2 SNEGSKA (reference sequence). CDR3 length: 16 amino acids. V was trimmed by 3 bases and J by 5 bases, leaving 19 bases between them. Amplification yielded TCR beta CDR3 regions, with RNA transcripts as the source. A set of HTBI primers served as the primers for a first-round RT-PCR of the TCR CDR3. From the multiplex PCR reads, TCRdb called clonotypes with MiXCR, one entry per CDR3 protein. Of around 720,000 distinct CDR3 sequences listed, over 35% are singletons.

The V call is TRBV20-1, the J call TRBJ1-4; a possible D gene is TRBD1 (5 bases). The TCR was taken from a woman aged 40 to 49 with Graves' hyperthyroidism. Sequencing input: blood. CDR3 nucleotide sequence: TGCAGTGCTAGGGCGTCAATCGGGGGAATGAATGAAAAACTGTTTTTT. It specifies CSARASIGGMNEKLFF.